Listed below are T cell receptor beta chains from one sample, sequenced in a study of blood T cell repertoires in COVID-19. Generated by immunoSEQ multiplex PCR, the TCRdb table keeps only in-frame clones and is missing some. The sample holds 300,000 to 350,000 clones; 90% are singletons and the top ten take approximately 4%. Source material: PBMCs or T cells enriched from blood (not recorded which). The receptor source for this set is a woman under 30 with acute COVID-19. Each CDR3 is given with its conserved first and last residue. The D gene is left open where the match is weak. Where a row states a size, it is once, few, many or the class of an expanded clone; other rows omit it.

J gene: TRBJ2-7; V gene: TRBV27; D gene: TRBD1; clone size: few; CDR3 DNA: TGTGCCAGCAGCCCGGGACAGGTTTACGAGCAGTACTTC; CDR3 protein: CASSPGQVYEQYF
J gene: TRBJ2-7; V gene: TRBV18; D gene: TRBD1; clone size: NA; CDR3 DNA: TGTGCCAGCTCACGGGGACAGGGGCTGGGGGAGCAGTACTTC; CDR3 protein: CASSRGQGLGEQYF
J gene: TRBJ1-6; V gene: TRBV5-1; D gene: TRBD1; clone size: NA; CDR3 DNA: TGCGCCAGCAGCCTTCGGGACAGCGAAAATTCACCCCTCCACTTT; CDR3 protein: CASSLRDSENSPLHF
J gene: TRBJ1-5; V gene: TRBV7-2; D gene: TRBD1; clone size: NA; CDR3 DNA: TGTGCCAGCAGCTTACGACAGGGGAATCAGCCCCAGCATTTT; CDR3 protein: CASSLRQGNQPQHF
J gene: TRBJ1-1; V gene: TRBV6-6; D gene: NA; clone size: NA; CDR3 DNA: TGTGCCAGCAGTTATGGTACATCTTCGTCCACTGAAGCTTTCTTT; CDR3 protein: CASSYGTSSSTEAFF
J gene: TRBJ2-4; V gene: TRBV28; D gene: TRBD2; clone size: NA; CDR3 DNA: TGTGCCAGCAGTCCCAGGGGGGCGACTAGCGGGAGTGTGAAAGCCAAAAACATTCAGTACTTC; CDR3 protein: CASSPRGATSGSVKAKNIQYF
J gene: TRBJ2-3; V gene: TRBV15; D gene: NA; clone size: NA; CDR3 DNA: TGTGCCTCCCGGGACACAACCACAGATACGCAGTATTTT; CDR3 protein: CASRDTTTDTQYF
J gene: TRBJ2-1; V gene: TRBV7-2; D gene: NA; clone size: NA; CDR3 DNA: TGTGCCAGCAGCTTAAACCGACAGGCCAATGAGCAGTTCTTC; CDR3 protein: CASSLNRQANEQFF
J gene: TRBJ2-2; V gene: TRBV6-5; D gene: TRBD2; clone size: NA; CDR3 DNA: TGTGCCACTCGGGGGGGCTGGACCGGGGAGCTGTTTTTT; CDR3 protein: CATRGGWTGELFF
J gene: TRBJ2-2; V gene: TRBV10-3; D gene: TRBD2; clone size: NA; CDR3 DNA: TGTGCCATCAGTGAAGGACTAGCGGGAGTGAACACCGGGGAGCTGTTTTTT; CDR3 protein: CAISEGLAGVNTGELFF
J gene: TRBJ2-2; V gene: TRBV24-1; D gene: NA; clone size: NA; CDR3 DNA: TGTGCCACCAGTCTCGGGGGTAGTGGCACCGGGGAGCTGTTTTTT; CDR3 protein: CATSLGGSGTGELFF
J gene: TRBJ1-1; V gene: TRBV19; D gene: TRBD1; clone size: NA; CDR3 DNA: TGTGCCAGTAGTCGGACAGGGGTCACTGAAGCTTTCTTT; CDR3 protein: CASSRTGVTEAFF
J gene: TRBJ1-4; V gene: TRBV28; D gene: TRBD1; clone size: NA; CDR3 DNA: TGTGCCAGCAGTTCGGGACAGGATACCTCGTTTAATGAAAAACTGTTTTTT; CDR3 protein: CASSSGQDTSFNEKLFF
J gene: TRBJ2-3; V gene: TRBV6-5; D gene: TRBD1; clone size: NA; CDR3 DNA: TGTGCCAGCAGAGAGGGACAGGGGGAGGCAGATACGCAGTATTTT; CDR3 protein: CASREGQGEADTQYF
J gene: TRBJ2-5; V gene: TRBV19; D gene: TRBD2; clone size: few; CDR3 DNA: TGTGCCAGTAGGACTAGCGGGAAACAAGAGACCCAGTACTTC; CDR3 protein: CASRTSGKQETQYF
J gene: TRBJ1-2; V gene: TRBV19; D gene: TRBD1; clone size: NA; CDR3 DNA: TGTGCCAGTAGTCCCGAGGGGACAGGGGGCAATGGCTACACCTTC; CDR3 protein: CASSPEGTGGNGYTF
J gene: TRBJ1-4; V gene: TRBV7-9; D gene: NA; clone size: once; CDR3 DNA: TGTGCCAGCAGCCCCAGCCGGGATAATGAAAAACTGTTTTTT; CDR3 protein: CASSPSRDNEKLFF
J gene: TRBJ1-2; V gene: TRBV19; D gene: NA; clone size: NA; CDR3 DNA: TGTGCCAGTAGTATTACAGGCACGAACTATGGCTACACCTTC; CDR3 protein: CASSITGTNYGYTF
J gene: TRBJ2-4; V gene: TRBV11-1; D gene: TRBD1; clone size: NA; CDR3 DNA: TGTGCCAGCAGCTCCCCGGGACAGGGGAAAAACATTCAGTACTTC; CDR3 protein: CASSSPGQGKNIQYF
J gene: TRBJ2-1; V gene: TRBV14; D gene: TRBD2; clone size: once; CDR3 DNA: TGTGCCAGCAGCCCCCGACCCAAGGGAGGGAAGACCTACAATGAGCAGTTCTTC; CDR3 protein: CASSPRPKGGKTYNEQFF
J gene: TRBJ2-7; V gene: TRBV9; D gene: NA; clone size: NA; CDR3 DNA: TGTGCCAGCAGCCTAGGAGGGTTGGGGGAGCAGTACTTC; CDR3 protein: CASSLGGLGEQYF
J gene: TRBJ1-1; V gene: TRBV10-1; D gene: TRBD1; clone size: NA; CDR3 DNA: TGCGCCAGCAGGGCAGACAGGGACTTGAACACTGAAGCTTTCTTT; CDR3 protein: CASRADRDLNTEAFF
J gene: TRBJ1-1; V gene: TRBV28; D gene: NA; clone size: NA; CDR3 DNA: TGTGCCAGCAGTTTATGGGCCAGGGGCATGGGGGACACTGAAGCTTTCTTT; CDR3 protein: CASSLWARGMGDTEAFF
J gene: TRBJ2-2; V gene: TRBV19; D gene: NA; clone size: NA; CDR3 DNA: TGTGCCAGTAGTCCCAGGGGCACCGGGGAGCTGTTTTTT; CDR3 protein: CASSPRGTGELFF
J gene: TRBJ2-7; V gene: TRBV28; D gene: NA; clone size: NA; CDR3 DNA: TGTGCCAGTTATGGGTGGAGGGGGCGGACCTACGAGCAGTACTTC; CDR3 protein: CASYGWRGRTYEQYF
J gene: TRBJ1-4; V gene: TRBV15; D gene: NA; clone size: NA; CDR3 DNA: TGTGCCACCAGCAGAGATTCAGACCTAGGCGAAAAACTGTTTTTT; CDR3 protein: CATSRDSDLGEKLFF
J gene: TRBJ1-3; V gene: TRBV6-1; D gene: NA; clone size: NA; CDR3 DNA: TGTGCCAGCAGTGAAGGAGGAGGTAGCTCTGGAAACACCATATATTTT; CDR3 protein: CASSEGGGSSGNTIYF
J gene: TRBJ1-2; V gene: TRBV2; D gene: NA; clone size: once; CDR3 DNA: TGTGCCAGCAGTGGCAGGCAAATCGACTATGGCTACACCTTC; CDR3 protein: CASSGRQIDYGYTF
J gene: TRBJ1-3; V gene: TRBV24-1; D gene: NA; clone size: NA; CDR3 DNA: TGTGCCACCAGTGATTCTCCCGGGTCTGGAAACACCATATATTTT; CDR3 protein: CATSDSPGSGNTIYF
J gene: TRBJ1-4; V gene: TRBV11-2; D gene: NA; clone size: NA; CDR3 DNA: TGTGCCAGCAGCTGGGGCTTAGGAACTAATGAAAAACTGTTTTTT; CDR3 protein: CASSWGLGTNEKLFF
J gene: TRBJ1-2; V gene: TRBV5-6; D gene: NA; clone size: NA; CDR3 DNA: TGTGCCAGCAGCTTTTACAGGGAGTATGGCTACACCTTC; CDR3 protein: CASSFYREYGYTF